These 32 T cell receptor beta chains came from one sample sequenced in a study of cytomegalovirus exposure and HLA in healthy donors. 13 Jbeta primers and 60 Vbeta primers were used for the PCR. Sequenced by immunoSEQ multiplex PCR; TCRdb stores in-frame clones only, minus some. The sample records about 110,000 clones, more than 70% being singletons. Sample: PBMCs. The receptor set was obtained from a woman in her fifties or sixties in good health and CMV-seropositive.

This clone appeared a few times. The chain has TRBV29-1 and TRBJ2-1; maybe TRBD2 (6 bases). Germline values: CDR1 SQVTM, CDR2 ANQGSEA. There are 13 residues in the CDR3. The V gene lost 8 bases and the J gene lost 8 bases, with 19 bases spanning the gap. This chain's CDR3 is CSSGSGEGYEQFF. CDR3 coding DNA: TGCAGCTCAGGTAGCGGAGAGGGGTATGAGCAGTTCTTC.

This clone was observed a few times. V and J are TRBV7-6 and TRBJ1-3; D possibly corresponds to TRBD1 (5 bases). The CDR3 is made up of 14 amino acids. Germline lookup yields CDR1 SGHVS and CDR2 FNYEAQ. V was clipped by 3 bases and J by 2 bases, with 8 bases between them. Written as DNA, the CDR3 is TGTGCCAGCAGCTTCGGGGGAACTGGAAACACCATATATTTT. Translated, it gives CASSFGGTGNTIYF.

The gene calls are TRBV6-1 and TRBJ2-5, with D possibly matching TRBD2 (5 bases). V was pared by 6 bases and J by 5 bases, with 13 bases between. The germline CDR1 and CDR2 sequences are MNHNS and SASEGT. This CDR3 spans 13 amino acids. The CDR3, as DNA: TGTGCCAGCAGCGCCGGGGAGAGGGAGACCCAGTACTTC. Amino acid sequence: CASSAGERETQYF.

The chain combines TRBV5-1 with TRBJ2-1, with 8 bases matching TRBD2. The germline gives CDR1 SGHRS, CDR2 YFSETQ. The V gene end was trimmed by 4 bases and the J gene end by 1 base; junction bases not matched to a gene: 10. The CDR3 is 17 amino acids. CDR3 in amino acids: CASSGTSGLFSYNEQFF. The CDR3 DNA reads TGCGCCAGCAGCGGAACTAGCGGCCTTTTTTCCTACAATGAGCAGTTCTTC.

The chain uses TRBV2 and TRBJ1-1; 8 bases are shared with TRBD1. Per germline, CDR1 SNHLY and CDR2 FYNNEI. This CDR3 has 13 amino acids. V shed 8 bases and J 1 base; nucleotides not matched to a gene: 3. The CDR3 DNA reads TGTGCCAGCCGCGGACAGGGGAACACTGAAGCTTTCTTT. Translation gives CASRGQGNTEAFF.

The rearrangement joins TRBV6-1 to TRBJ2-3; D is possibly TRBD1 (5 bases). Trimming took 1 base from V and 1 from J, leaving 15 bases between them. Per the germline V gene, CDR1 is MNHNS and CDR2 is SASEGT. This CDR3 has 17 residues. DNA for the CDR3: TGTGCCAGCAGTGAAGAGGGAATGGGCAGGGGCACAGATACGCAGTATTTT. The encoded protein is CASSEEGMGRGTDTQYF.

The CDR3 bases are TGTGCCAGCAGTGAAGCCGGGTTCTATGGCTACACCTTC. Translation gives CASSEAGFYGYTF. The chain recombines TRBV6-1 with TRBJ1-2; unclear D gene. With 0 bases removed from V and 4 bases from J, the gap between germline ends came to 6 bases. CDR1 MNHNS and CDR2 SASEGT come from the germline V gene. The CDR3 length is 13 residues.

Remarks on this clone: An end of the junction does not agree with germline; a read error may underlie this. V and J are TRBV7-9 and TRBJ2-1, with D possibly being TRBD1 (5 bases). Germline-derived CDR1 and CDR2 are SEHNR and FQNEAQ (reference sequence). This CDR3 has 18 residues. CDR3 DNA sequence: TGTTCCAGCAGCCCATCAAAAAGGGCTCGGTATACAGGCGGTATTTTGTTCTTC. Amino acids: CSSSPSKRARYTGGILFF.

The CDR3 loop reads CASSQNVRNTEAFF. In DNA, the CDR3 is TGCGCCAGCAGCCAGAACGTCAGGAACACTGAAGCTTTCTTT. The V and J genes are TRBV4-1 and TRBJ1-1; no clear D. The CDR3 extends over 14 amino acids. Germline V gene sequence: CDR1 MGHRA, CDR2 YSYEKL. Trimming cost V 3 bases and J 1 base, with 9 bases left between them.

The sample holds a few counts of this clone. The V gene is TRBV4-2, the J gene TRBJ2-1, with 12 bases fitting TRBD2. The V and J ends lost 3 bases and 0 bases, in that order; junction bases with no gene match: 12. The CDR3 is 20 amino acids. Germline V gene data show CDR1 as LGHNA and CDR2 as YNFKEQ. The CDR3 region has the DNA TGTGCCAGCAGCCAGTCACCGGGACTAGCGGGTGACAGCTCCTACAATGAGCAGTTCTTC. Translated, it gives CASSQSPGLAGDSSYNEQFF.

This clone was observed many times. V and J are TRBV4-1 and TRBJ2-1; 14 bases are a match to TRBD2. The CDR3 extends over 15 amino acids. J gave up 7 bases and V 4 bases, and 3 bases lay outside the gene matches. CDR1 is MGHRA and CDR2 is YSYEKL in the germline V gene. CDR3: CASSPGLAGENEQFF. The CDR3 bases are TGCGCCAGCAGCCCGGGACTAGCGGGAGAAAATGAGCAGTTCTTC.

This clone was seen a single time. The V and J genes are TRBV9 and TRBJ2-5; D perhaps matches TRBD1 (5 bases). CDR1 and CDR2 from the germline V gene are SGDLS and YYNGEE. The CDR3 loop spans 14 amino acids. V was cut by 0 bases and J by 5 bases, with 11 bases left in between. The CDR3 spells CASSVAAGWETQYF. CDR3 in DNA: TGTGCCAGCAGCGTAGCTGCAGGGTGGGAGACCCAGTACTTC. Using reference TRBV9 and TRBJ2-5 for the parts outside the CDR3, the full variable domain is DSGVTQTPKHLITATGQRVTLRCSPRSGDLSVYWYQQSLDQGLQFLIQYYNGEERAKGNILERFSAQQFPDLHSELNLSSLELGDSALYFCASSVAAGWETQYFGPGTRLLVL.

J is TRBJ1-4 and V is TRBV6-5; D call uncertain. V lost 6 bases and J lost 7, with 15 bases in between. This CDR3 comprises 14 residues. Germline V gives CDR1 MNHEY, CDR2 SVGAGI. The CDR3 DNA sequence: TGTGCCAGCAGAAGCGGAGGGTCGAGTGAAAAACTGTTTTTT. Encoded protein: CASRSGGSSEKLFF.

This clone was seen only a few times. The J gene is TRBJ1-4, the V gene TRBV2, with D perhaps matching TRBD1 (5 bases). V was pared by 7 bases and J by 4 bases, with 13 bases between. CDR3 length: 14 amino acids. Germline CDR1 is SNHLY and CDR2 is FYNNEI. The CDR3 nucleotides are TGTGCCAGCACTTCGAGACAGCTTAATGAAAAACTGTTTTTT. Amino acids: CASTSRQLNEKLFF.

This clone was seen more than once but under ten times. The chain links TRBV6-1 to TRBJ1-4, with 9 bases identical to TRBD1. There are 17 residues in the CDR3. Germline V lookup: CDR1 MNHNS, CDR2 SASEGT. The junction had 10 bases not matched to a gene; V was cut back by 4 bases and J by 4 bases. The CDR3 sequence is CASSGGTGRSLNEKLFF. In nucleotides, the CDR3 is TGTGCCAGCAGTGGGGGGACAGGGAGGTCCCTTAATGAAAAACTGTTTTTT.

This chain uses TRBV7-7 with TRBJ2-2; 7 positions agree with TRBD1. Germline V gene data show CDR1 as SSHAT and CDR2 as FNYEAQ (reference sequence). With 4 bases clipped from V and 0 bases from J, the junction kept 5 bases outside the gene matches. The length of the CDR3 is 16 residues. In DNA, the CDR3 is TGTGCCAGCAGCTCAGGGACAGTCGCGAACACCGGGGAGCTGTTTTTT. Protein product: CASSSGTVANTGELFF.

The chain joins TRBV5-3 to TRBJ2-2, with D possibly matching TRBD2 (5 bases). TRBV5-3 is an ORF for which the function is uncertain. The germline V and J ends were trimmed by 0 bases and 5 bases, with 8 bases remaining between them. The CDR3 length is 14 residues. The CDR3 sequence: CARSLASGTGELFF. CDR3 DNA sequence: TGTGCCAGAAGCTTGGCCAGCGGAACCGGGGAGCTGTTTTTT.

V gene TRBV14 combines with J gene TRBJ2-7, with TRBD2 matching 13 bases. V trimming: 3 bases; J trimming: 2 bases; junction bases outside the gene matches: 4. CDR3 length equals 16 residues. Germline V gives CDR1 SGHDN, CDR2 FVKESK. The CDR3 DNA reads TGTGCCAGCAGCCATGGAACTAGCGGGAGGGCCTACGAGCAGTACTTC. It specifies CASSHGTSGRAYEQYF.

This chain joins TRBV6-1 and TRBJ2-7, with D maybe TRBD1 (6 bases). V gave up 4 bases and J gave up 3 bases, with 25 bases separating them. CDR1 and CDR2 (germline): MNHNS, SASEGT. This CDR3 region has 18 residues. The CDR3 loop reads CASSGINTGTFTNYEQYF. DNA of the CDR3: TGTGCCAGCAGTGGGATAAATACCGGGACATTTACCAACTACGAGCAGTACTTC.

The J gene is TRBJ1-1, the V gene TRBV11-3; D is perhaps TRBD1 (5 bases). Germline V gives CDR1 SGHNT, CDR2 YENEEA. The CDR3 runs to 14 residues. The V end was cut by 5 bases, the J end by 4 bases, with 14 bases between. CDR3 residues: CASSLGREATEAFF. The CDR3 nucleotides read TGTGCCAGCAGCCTAGGCAGGGAGGCCACTGAAGCTTTCTTT.

The V call is TRBV9, the J call TRBJ1-1; 9 positions agree with TRBD1. The CDR3 has 15 amino acids. The germline CDR1 and CDR2 sequences are SGDLS and YYNGEE. The V and J ends lost 3 bases and 0 bases, in that order; junction bases with no gene match: 3. CDR3 bases: TGTGCCAGCAGCGGGGGACAGGGAGTGAACACTGAAGCTTTCTTT. Amino acids: CASSGGQGVNTEAFF.

This chain connects TRBV7-2 to TRBJ2-1; 9 bases are a match to TRBD2. Trimming took 1 base from V and 6 from J; bases not matched to a gene: 4. Looked up from germline, CDR1 is SGHTA and CDR2 is FQGNSA. The length of the CDR3 is 15 residues. CDR3 in DNA: TGTGCCAGCAGCTTAGTGGCGGGAGGGCCCAATGAGCAGTTCTTC. The encoded protein is CASSLVAGGPNEQFF.

This sequence joins TRBV12-5 and TRBJ2-1, with TRBD2 identical over 13 bases. Germline-derived CDR1 and CDR2 are LGHNT and FRNRAP. The CDR3 totals 20 residues. The V segment lost 4 bases and the J segment 6 bases; nucleotides outside the gene matches: 18. The CDR3 loop reads CASGSSRLAGGSLESNEQFF. CDR3 coding DNA: TGTGCTAGTGGTTCTTCCAGACTAGCGGGAGGATCCCTGGAAAGCAATGAGCAGTTCTTC.

The chain employs TRBV2 and TRBJ1-6, with no clear D. CDR1 and CDR2 (germline): SNHLY, FYNNEI. There are 15 residues in the CDR3. V was trimmed by 7 bases and J by 3 bases, leaving 13 bases between them. CDR3 sequence (DNA): TGTGCCAGCACCCCAAGACGGGACTATAATTCACCCCTCCACTTT. Translation: CASTPRRDYNSPLHF.

The gene calls are TRBV19 and TRBJ2-3, with 12 positions matching TRBD2. The CDR3 spans 16 residues. With 10 bases clipped from V and 4 bases from J, the junction kept 12 bases outside the gene matches. The V gene's germline CDR1 is LNHDA and CDR2 SQIVND (reference sequence). The DNA of the CDR3 is TGTGCCACGACCAAGAGGGCTAGCGGGAGGGCAGATACGCAGTATTTT. It yields the protein CATTKRASGRADTQYF.

The rearrangement uses TRBV19 and TRBJ2-6; D perhaps matches TRBD1 (5 bases). The CDR3 has 17 amino acids. The germline gives CDR1 LNHDA, CDR2 SQIVND (reference sequence). V lost 5 bases and J 0 bases, leaving 14 bases between the germline ends. The CDR3 DNA is TGTGCCAGTAGTCCAGACAGTACCTACTCTGGGGCCAACGTCCTGACTTTC. Its translation is CASSPDSTYSGANVLTF. Combining the CDR3 with reference TRBV19 and TRBJ2-6 gives the whole variable domain DGGITQSPKYLFRKEGQNVTLSCEQNLNHDAMYWYRQDPGQGLRLIYYSQIVNDFQKGDIAEGYSVSREKKESFPLTVTSAQKNPTAFYLCASSPDSTYSGANVLTFGAGSRLTVL.

This clone has at least ten counts. This chain uses TRBV6-4 with TRBJ2-1; weak D call: TRBD1 (6 bases). Looked up from germline, CDR1 is MRHNA and CDR2 is SNTAGT. The CDR3 covers 15 residues. The germline V and J ends were trimmed by 0 bases and 6 bases, with 12 bases remaining between them. Written as DNA, the CDR3 is TGTGCCAGCAGTGACTCGCAGGGGAATATCAATGAGCAGTTCTTC. Translation gives CASSDSQGNINEQFF.

This clone has a single count. The chain employs TRBV9 and TRBJ2-2; 9 nucleotides agree with TRBD2. V was pared by 5 bases and J by 5 bases, with 7 bases of the junction left unmatched. This CDR3 spans 15 amino acids. The germline V gene has CDR1 SGDLS and CDR2 YYNGEE. The CDR3 sequence: CASSFSGSRTGELFF. DNA for the CDR3: TGTGCCAGCAGTTTTAGCGGGAGTAGGACCGGGGAGCTGTTTTTT.

This chain links TRBV7-9 with TRBJ2-7; maybe TRBD2 (6 bases). Germline-derived CDR1 and CDR2 are SEHNR and FQNEAQ (reference sequence). Trimming removed 7 bases from V and 5 bases from J, with 21 bases in between. The CDR3 covers 15 residues. CDR3 DNA: TGTGCCAGCAACAAAGGGATGGAGGGCCGCCACGAGCAGTACTTC. This translates into CASNKGMEGRHEQYF. The full variable domain, rest sourced from reference TRBV7-9 and TRBJ2-7, is DTGVSQNPRHKITKRGQNVTFRCDPISEHNRLYWYRQTLGQGPEFLTYFQNEAQLEKSRLLSDRFSAERPKGSFSTLEIQRTEQGDSAMYLCASNKGMEGRHEQYFGPGTRLTVT.

This sequence joins TRBV18 and TRBJ2-6; 7 nucleotides match TRBD1. Trimming took 1 base from V and 0 from J; bases not matched to a gene: 0. The germline V gene has CDR1 KGHSH and CDR2 LQKENI. The CDR3 has 16 amino acids. CDR3 sequence (DNA): TGTGCCAGCTCACCACGGGACAGCTCTGGGGCCAACGTCCTGACTTTC. It yields the protein CASSPRDSSGANVLTF.

CDR3 loop: CASSLVLAGVEQYF. DNA of the CDR3: TGTGCCAGCAGTTTAGTACTAGCGGGAGTTGAGCAGTACTTC. The rearrangement links TRBV28 to TRBJ2-7; 11 bases align to TRBD2. CDR1 MDHEN and CDR2 SYDVKM come from the germline V gene. CDR3 length: 14 amino acids. V shed 2 bases and J 7 bases; nucleotides not matched to a gene: 4.

V is TRBV28 and J is TRBJ1-1, with 7 nucleotides matching TRBD1. The CDR3 contains 14 residues. CDR1 and CDR2 (germline): MDHEN, SYDVKM. Trimming removed 5 bases from V and 2 bases from J; junction bases left unmatched: 5. The CDR3 coding sequence is TGTGCCAGCAGTCAGGGACAGCCAAACACTGAAGCTTTCTTT. It encodes CASSQGQPNTEAFF.